This is a list of T cell receptor beta chains from one sample in a study of CD8 T cells in ankylosing spondylitis. Each CDR3 protein is one row after TCRdb ran MiXCR on the 5' RACE reads. The sample comprises about 240,000 distinct CDR3 sequences, around 11% of which are singletons, and 5.5% to 8% rests with the top ten. Sequencing was carried out using blood, either unsorted or a sorted T cell fraction (not recorded which). These receptor sequences come from a male donor with ankylosing spondylitis or in good health (not recorded which). The conserved cysteine and the conserved F or W are not part of the CDR3 here. Where a row states a size, it is once, few, many or the class of an expanded clone; other rows omit it.

v_call cdr3_length clone_size cdr3_aa
TRBV19 14 many ASGQGMFGGNTEAF
TRBV7-9 12 few ASSLVGGGDTQY
TRBV6-1 11 few ATLAGPSGELF
TRBV20-1 14 medium-sized SAYNLAGITKETQY
TRBV2 11 many ATRTDYGTEAF
TRBV20-1 12 many SARGGRENQPQH
TRBV5-1 10 many ASSLPSNEQY
TRBV5-1 11 many ASSLLQGDEQY
TRBV5-6 13 . ASSAPADRDYEQY
TRBV29-1 11 many SALQVSGNTIY
TRBV7-9 11 few ASSLNANYGYT
TRBV27 12 . ASNLGGRGNEQF
TRBV5-1 12 many ASSLAGTGYEQY
TRBV5-6 11 many ASSLAAGSPLH
TRBV12-3/TRBV12-4 13 few ASSNTGQAAGELF
TRBV9 11 few ASSVDTRAEAF
TRBV7-7 11 many ASSAGEQETQY
TRBV6-2/TRBV6-3 16 few ASSGTIAELHSTDTQY
TRBV24-1 15 . ATSDYYGTGAENEQF
TRBV28 12 few ASSLTGPSPKQF
TRBV5-1 12 many ASSLDRYTGELF
TRBV20-1 12 many SASSPGDVAPLH
TRBV10-3 10 many AIRILTGELF
TRBV28 13 many ASNPQGDPYQPQH
TRBV6-1 12 few ATGTLRDQETQY
TRBV4-2 12 . ASSPGRLNTEAF
TRBV9 15 many ASSGVSGRAFTDTQY
TRBV4-1 12 few ASSQGGVKKTQY
TRBV20-1 12 . SATGGGFYNEQF
TRBV3-1 13 many ASSRSGDMNTEAF
TRBV7-2 15 few ASSLLRGKREGYEQY
TRBV29-1 15 few SVVPTRGRGASYEQY
TRBV20-1 13 few SARSRSLTYNEQF
TRBV6-1 12 many ASNKAGTWDTQY
TRBV20-1 11 . SATGTGNTEAF
TRBV20-1 11 many SASGLAGNIQY
TRBV24-1 12 . ATIPARSFYGYT
TRBV10-3 12 many AISTRGNQDTQY
TRBV29-1 11 . SVDTVMNTEAF
TRBV5-1 12 many ASSLVAGVDTQY
TRBV6-6 12 few ASRGRDIQETQY
TRBV20-1 13 few SAIPGLANTGELF
TRBV10-3 14 many AISQFSGRAYNEQF
TRBV11-1 11 many ASSPGGSDEQF
TRBV6-1 14 few ASGDDIPFSNQPQH
TRBV6-1 12 many ASSASQGIETQY